This record looks at one T cell receptor beta chain sequence and its context. The antigen is unknown. Time point reported: blood 2 weeks post-SBRT. Sample treatment: 15 Gy SBRT to primary tumor, nephrectomy 4 weeks later. After SBRT, blood was collected at 2 and 4 weeks, plus baseline. This renal cell carcinoma was of the clear cell type. This sample is part of a study of radiation and T cells in renal cell carcinoma. Study-wide points: From baseline, blood top tumor clonotypes peaked at 2 weeks post-radiation. Pretreatment tumor biopsies were lacking, so baseline clonotypes are unknown.

Germline CDR1 is SGHRS and CDR2 is YFSETQ. Trimming left V 3 bases short and J 12 bases short, with 10 bases between. The CDR3 covers 11 residues. TCRdb's table, derived via immunoSEQ multiplex PCR, lists solely in-frame clones and lacks some. Counted here are 70,000 or so clones, more than 75% occurring once; the ten biggest clones make up nearly 6%. Sample: blood, taken from a patient whose treatment included radiotherapy and nephrectomy. The rearrangement uses TRBV5-1 and TRBJ1-5, with D maybe TRBD1 (5 bases). This receptor was identified in a man aged 60-69 years with renal cell carcinoma. Written as DNA, the CDR3 is TGCGCCAGCAGCTCCCTGGGGCACCAGCATTTT. Amino acids: CASSSLGHQHF.